The 9 T cell receptor beta chains below come from one sample, sequenced in a study of Ad26.COV2.S vaccination and SARS-CoV-2 variants. Treatment meaning: roughly 20 received Ad26.COV2.S at low or high dose, single or two shots; about 5 received placebo; per-sample allocation not given. Each sample was drawn 63 days after the first injection (of vaccine or placebo). Here immunoSEQ multiplex PCR was the method, and the copy in TCRdb shows in-frame clones only, minus some. The sample yields hundreds of thousands of clones, roughly 90% seen once. This sample comprised peripheral blood, obtained in a trial of Ad26.COV2.S vaccine versus placebo. These receptors were obtained from a person between 18 and 59 years old who received the Ad26.COV2.S COVID-19 vaccine or a placebo.

The rearrangement joins TRBV12-3 or TRBV12-4 to TRBJ2-5, with D uncertain. V lost 2 bases to trimming and J lost 3 bases, with 7 bases between them. CDR3 length: 13 amino acids. The CDR3 spells CASSLMYEETQYF. The CDR3 bases are TGTGCCAGCAGTTTAATGTATGAAGAGACCCAGTACTTC.

This chain connects TRBV11-2 to TRBJ2-2; TRBD1 matches at 10 bases. Looked up from germline, CDR1 is SGHAT and CDR2 is FQNNGV. The ends lost 6 bases at V and 5 bases at J; junction bases unmatched: 6. The CDR3 runs 15 residues. CDR3 in DNA: TGTGCCAGCAGACCCCCGGGACAGGGGACCGGGGAGCTGTTTTTT. Translation: CASRPPGQGTGELFF. Variable domain in full (rest from reference TRBV11-2 and TRBJ2-2): EAGVAQSPRYKIIEKRQSVAFWCNPISGHATLYWYQQILGQGPKLLIQFQNNGVVDDSQLPKDRFSAERLKGVDSTLKIQPAKLEDSAVYLCASRPPGQGTGELFFGEGSRLTVL.

The chain links TRBV5-1 to TRBJ2-1, with D hard to call. Trimming stripped 7 bases from V and 5 bases from J, with 16 bases between. This CDR3 is 14 amino acids long. CDR1 SGHRS and CDR2 YFSETQ come from the germline V gene. DNA for the CDR3: TGCGCCAGCTCTCCCAGCCCACCGAACAATGAGCAGTTCTTC. Translation gives CASSPSPPNNEQFF.

V usage is TRBV2 and J usage is TRBJ2-3; D is unresolved. V lost 5 bases, J lost 5 bases, and 8 bases lay in between. Per germline, CDR1 SNHLY and CDR2 FYNNEI. The CDR3 loop spans 12 amino acids. In nucleotides, the CDR3 is TGTGCCAGCAGTCAGACTGGAGATACGCAGTATTTT. Translated, it gives CASSQTGDTQYF.

The chain couples TRBV4-1 to TRBJ1-1; D remains unclear. Germline V gene lookup returns CDR1 MGHRA and CDR2 YSYEKL. The CDR3 extends over 14 amino acids. Trimming removed 0 bases at V and 1 base at J, with 6 bases between. In DNA form, the CDR3 reads TGCGCCAGCAGCCAAGAAGCAGGGAACACTGAAGCTTTCTTT. It codes for CASSQEAGNTEAFF.

The V gene is TRBV5-1, the J gene TRBJ2-5, with D possibly called TRBD1 or TRBD2 (6 bases each). The CDR3 runs 14 residues. The germline V gene has CDR1 SGHRS and CDR2 YFSETQ. V lost 4 bases, J lost 5 bases, and 15 bases lay in between. The DNA of the CDR3 is TGCGCCAGCAGCCGGGGGACACCCGCGGAGACCCAGTACTTC. Translating it yields CASSRGTPAETQYF.

The chain carries TRBV7-9 and TRBJ2-7; TRBD1 is a possible D gene (6 bases). Germline-derived CDR1 and CDR2 are SEHNR and FQNEAQ (reference sequence). This CDR3 is built from 16 residues. Deletions cut 4 bases from V and 6 bases from J, with 22 bases between. The CDR3 sequence is CASSSATLQGTIEQYF. Here the CDR3 DNA reads TGTGCCAGCAGCTCCGCGACCTTACAGGGAACTATCGAGCAGTACTTC.

V is TRBV28 and J is TRBJ1-6, with 7 bases fitting TRBD1. J was trimmed by 4 bases and V by 6 bases; bases with no gene match: 6. The CDR3 has 15 residues. Germline CDR1 MDHEN, CDR2 SYDVKM. This CDR3 is CASRGRDSYNSPLHF. The CDR3 bases are TGTGCCAGCAGGGGTCGGGACAGTTATAATTCACCCCTCCACTTT.

CDR3 residues: CASTGQQETQYF. The CDR3 nucleotides read TGCGCCAGCACGGGACAGCAAGAGACCCAGTACTTC. The rearrangement uses TRBV5-1 and TRBJ2-5; 7 bases align to TRBD1. V trimming: 6 bases; J trimming: 2 bases; junction bases outside the gene matches: 1. Germline CDR1 and CDR2: SGHRS and YFSETQ. The CDR3 length is 12 residues.